The 27 T cell receptor beta chains given below trace back to one sample, sequenced in a study. MiXCR, run by TCRdb on the 5' RACE reads, gives a single entry per CDR3 protein. The sample yields roughly 5,700 distinct CDR3 sequences, under 40% seen once. Sequencing was done on a sample of memory CD4+ T cells sorted from blood. Subset noted: memory CD4+ T cells, CD4+CD45RO+CD25-. These receptors were obtained from a female donor with breast cancer.

The chain employs TRBV24-1 and TRBJ1-1, with 11 bases identical to TRBD1. In germline, CDR1 is KGHDR, CDR2 SFDVKD. The CDR3 sequence is 15 residues long. After removal of 2 bases from V and 5 bases from J, the junction contained 3 bases not matched to a gene. DNA for the CDR3: TGTGCCACCAGTGATTCCGGGACAGGGGGTACTGAAGCTTTCTTT. Protein product: CATSDSGTGGTEAFF.

By proportion, this clonotype is medium-sized (0.01 to 0.1%). The chain recombines TRBV6-5 with TRBJ1-5; D remains ambiguous. Per the germline V gene, CDR1 is MNHEY and CDR2 is SVGAGI. Trimming left V 5 bases short and J 7 bases short, with 9 bases between. The CDR3 consists of 12 residues. The CDR3 coding sequence is TGTGCCAGCAGTGAACACGGACAGCCCCAGCATTTT. Amino acids: CASSEHGQPQHF.

This clonotype was counted at least ten times. Since a much larger clone is just one base distant, this may be a read error. V is TRBV5-6 and J is TRBJ2-7, with TRBD1 as a possible D gene (5 bases). This CDR3 spans 13 amino acids. The germline V gene encodes CDR1 SGHDT and CDR2 YYEEEE. V was shortened by 3 bases and J by 3 bases, with 10 bases between the two germline ends. In DNA, the CDR3 is TGTGCCAGCAGCTCAGCAGGGATCTACGAGCAGTACTTC. It specifies CASSSAGIYEQYF.

This clonotype ranks as medium-sized (0.01 to 0.1%). The chain joins TRBV6-5 to TRBJ2-7; possibly TRBD1 for D (6 bases). V was pared by 6 bases and J by 0 bases, with 18 bases between. This CDR3 is 16 amino acids long. Germline V gene lookup returns CDR1 MNHEY and CDR2 SVGAGI. CDR3 sequence: CASSPTGHRISYEQYF. As DNA, the CDR3 is TGTGCCAGCAGCCCAACAGGGCACAGAATCTCCTACGAGCAGTACTTC.

This clonotype was recorded many times. This chain connects TRBV3-1 to TRBJ1-1; the D gene is possibly TRBD1 (5 bases). V was clipped by 8 bases and J by 3 bases, with 10 bases between them. Germline V gene sequence: CDR1 LGHDT, CDR2 YNNKEL (reference sequence). This CDR3 is 12 amino acids long. CDR3 amino acids: CASGAQYTEAFF. The CDR3 nucleotides are TGTGCCAGCGGGGCGCAATACACTGAAGCTTTCTTT.

There are a few counts of this clonotype. The genes are TRBV9 and TRBJ1-1; 7 bases match TRBD1. Germline V gene sequence: CDR1 SGDLS, CDR2 YYNGEE. The trim removed 1 base at V and 7 bases at J, leaving 10 bases unmatched. There are 15 residues in the CDR3. Here the CDR3 DNA reads TGTGCCAGCAGCGTACCCCCCACAGGGGTTCTTGAAGCTTTCTTT. It specifies CASSVPPTGVLEAFF.

The gene calls are TRBV6-5 and TRBJ2-1; TRBD2 matches 10 bases. Trimming cost V 7 bases and J 4 bases; bases outside gene matches: 7. The CDR3 has 15 amino acids. Germline CDR1 reads MNHEY; CDR2 reads SVGAGI. The CDR3, as DNA: TGTGCCAGCACCCAGAGGACTAGCGGATACAATGAGCAGTTCTTC. This codes for CASTQRTSGYNEQFF.

This clonotype was counted at least ten times. This chain uses TRBV5-1 with TRBJ2-7; unclear D gene. The CDR3 runs to 15 residues. Germline loops: CDR1 SGHRS, CDR2 YFSETQ. V was pared by 0 bases and J by 2 bases, with 12 bases between. The CDR3 nucleotides are TGCGCCAGCAGCTTGGGGCTAAACCCCACCTACGAGCAGTACTTC. Its protein is CASSLGLNPTYEQYF.

A few counts support this clonotype. CDR3 sequence reads: CASSSEGHSNQPQHF. CDR3 nucleotides: TGCGCCAGCAGTAGCGAGGGACATAGCAATCAGCCCCAGCATTTT. The chain carries TRBV5-1 and TRBJ1-5; the D gene is possibly TRBD1 (6 bases). Per the germline V gene, CDR1 is SGHRS and CDR2 is YFSETQ. The CDR3 consists of 15 residues. The germline V and J ends were trimmed by 5 bases and 0 bases, with 12 bases remaining between them.

This clonotype is judged medium-sized (0.01 to 0.1%). V and J are TRBV21-1 and TRBJ1-1. TRBV21-1 is an annotated pseudogene. CDR3 length equals 14 residues. The CDR3 region has the DNA TGTGCCAGCTCTAGGTTGGTTATGAACACTGAAGCTTTCTTT. As protein: CASSRLVMNTEAFF.

This clonotype was counted many times. The chain is built from TRBV5-1 and TRBJ1-1, with D possibly matching TRBD1 (5 bases). This CDR3 region has 15 residues. Germline V gene data show CDR1 as SGHRS and CDR2 as YFSETQ. V lost 5 bases and J lost 5, with 19 bases in between. CDR3 loop: CASRSRWGVGTEAFF. The CDR3 DNA reads as TGCGCCAGCAGGAGCCGTTGGGGGGTCGGTACTGAAGCTTTCTTT.

This clonotype came up many times. It may be a read error: a sequence one base away is much more abundant. CDR3 DNA: TGTGCCAGCAGGCTTAATGCCTACAATGAGCAGTTCTTC. Translated: CASRLNAYNEQFF. The genes are TRBV7-8 and TRBJ2-1; D is undetermined. Trimming left V 6 bases short and J 2 bases short, with 8 bases between. From germline, CDR1 is SGHVS and CDR2 FQNEAQ. The CDR3 sequence is 13 residues long.

A single count supports this clonotype. This chain joins TRBV11-2 and TRBJ2-1; weak D call: TRBD1 (5 bases). V lost 1 base to trimming and J lost 4 bases, with 8 bases between them. The CDR3 consists of 14 residues. From germline, CDR1 is SGHAT and CDR2 FQNNGV. The CDR3 coding sequence is TGTGCCAGCAGCTTAGGGGGCCCATACAATGAGCAGTTCTTC. Amino acids: CASSLGGPYNEQFF.

This clonotype occurred a few times. The CDR3 DNA reads as TGCAGCGTAGGGAAGGGGGACACTGAAGCTTTCTTT. As protein: CSVGKGDTEAFF. This chain links TRBV29-1 with TRBJ1-1; the D gene is possibly TRBD1 (6 bases). The CDR3 totals 12 residues. V was cut by 6 bases and J by 3 bases, with 11 bases left in between. Germline lookup yields CDR1 SQVTM and CDR2 ANQGSEA.

By sample share, this clonotype is medium-sized (0.01 to 0.1%). V gene TRBV13 combines with J gene TRBJ2-4; D possibly corresponds to TRBD1 (5 bases). Germline V gives CDR1 PRHDT, CDR2 FYEKMQ (reference sequence). The CDR3 consists of 15 residues. V lost 3 bases, J lost 7 bases, and 16 bases lay in between. The CDR3 sequence: CASSFRLDRKNIQYF. Written as DNA, the CDR3 is TGTGCCAGCAGCTTTCGCCTCGACAGAAAGAACATTCAGTACTTC. The variable domain in full, with the rest retrieved from reference TRBV13 and TRBJ2-4, is AAGVIQSPRHLIKEKRETATLKCYPIPRHDTVYWYQQGPGQDPQFLISFYEKMQSDKGSIPDRFSAQQFSDYHSELNMSSLELGDSALYFCASSFRLDRKNIQYFGAGTRLSVL.

V usage is TRBV5-6 and J usage is TRBJ2-7; TRBD1 matches 10 bases. The J segment lost 0 bases and the V segment lost 4 bases, leaving 4 bases of the junction unmatched. Germline CDR1 and CDR2: SGHDT and YYEEEE. The CDR3 is 15 amino acids. CDR3: CASSPTGGTSYEQYF. CDR3 DNA sequence: TGTGCCAGCAGCCCGACAGGGGGCACCTCCTACGAGCAGTACTTC.

The J gene is TRBJ2-1, the V gene TRBV30; possible D gene TRBD2, 6 bases. The CDR3 is 13 amino acids. Looked up from germline, CDR1 is GTSNPN and CDR2 is SVGIG (reference sequence). Trimming pared 5 bases from V and 0 bases from J, leaving 8 bases between. The CDR3 here is CAWSGGSYNEQFF. The CDR3 DNA reads TGTGCCTGGTCCGGGGGCTCCTACAATGAGCAGTTCTTC. The full variable domain, rest sourced from reference TRBV30 and TRBJ2-1, is SQTIHQWPATLVQPVGSPLSLECTVEGTSNPNLYWYRQAAGRGLQLLFYSVGIGQISSEVPQNLSASRPQDRQFILSSKKLLLSDSGFYLCAWSGGSYNEQFFGPGTRLTVL.

This clonotype was counted at least ten times. DNA for the CDR3: TGTGCCACCAGTGATTTGCGGGGGACAGATGAGCAGTTCTTC. It encodes CATSDLRGTDEQFF. This chain connects TRBV24-1 to TRBJ2-1; TRBD1 might be the D (7 bases). The CDR3 extends over 14 amino acids. Germline lookup yields CDR1 KGHDR and CDR2 SFDVKD. The V end was cut by 0 bases, the J end by 8 bases, with 10 bases between.

The CDR3 sequence: CAISEVGYNEQFF. The CDR3 region has the DNA TGTGCCATCAGCGAAGTAGGGTACAATGAGCAGTTCTTC. The chain carries TRBV10-3 and TRBJ2-1; D is uncertain. The CDR3 runs 13 residues. Germline values: CDR1 ENHRY, CDR2 SYGVKD. V shed 6 bases and J shed 4 bases, with 10 bases lying between them.

This clonotype is medium-sized by share. The chain links TRBV7-2 to TRBJ2-3, with TRBD2 matching over 7 bases. With V trimmed by 1 base and J by 7 bases, 8 bases remained unmatched. The CDR3 length is 15 residues. Germline V gene sequence: CDR1 SGHTA, CDR2 FQGNSA. Here the CDR3 DNA reads TGTGCCAGCAGCTTAGGGGGCACAGCGGGGAATACGCAGTATTTT. It codes for CASSLGGTAGNTQYF.

The gene calls are TRBV18 and TRBJ2-4; no clear D. Germline CDR1 and CDR2: KGHSH and LQKENI. Trimming took 5 bases from V and 1 from J, leaving 6 bases between them. The CDR3 has 13 residues. The DNA of the CDR3 is TGTGCCAGCTCAAACAATGCCAAAAACATTCAGTACTTC. Translation gives CASSNNAKNIQYF.

With respect to this clonotype: A junction end diverges from the germline sequence, so it may reflect a read error. J is TRBJ1-6 and V is TRBV20-1, with D possibly TRBD1 on 6 matching bases. The CDR3 runs 16 residues. Looked up from germline, CDR1 is DFQATT and CDR2 is SNEGSKA (reference sequence). In nucleotides, the CDR3 is TGCAGTGCTAGAGCCTCCCTTGGGGGCCCTTATACACCCCTCCGCTTT. Protein: CSARASLGGPYTPLRF.

The table lists this clonotype with a few counts. This is likely a read error, given that the CDR3 carries no conserved phenylalanine or tryptophan at its end. V is TRBV15 and J is TRBJ1-5; tentatively, D is TRBD1 (6 bases). Germline V gene data show CDR1 as LNHNV and CDR2 as YYDKDF (reference sequence). CDR3 length equals 15 residues. As DNA, the CDR3 is TGTGCCACCAGTAGAGATCTCGGGGGCGATCAGCCCCAGCATCTT. It is translated as CATSRDLGGDQPQHL.

The rearrangement joins TRBV6-4 to TRBJ2-1, with D hard to call. This CDR3 is built from 13 residues. Germline loops: CDR1 MRHNA, CDR2 SNTAGT. V was trimmed by 0 bases and J by 7 bases, leaving 7 bases between them. CDR3 region: CASSDSSLNEQFF. The CDR3 DNA reads as TGTGCCAGCAGTGACTCTTCCTTAAATGAGCAGTTCTTC.

This clonotype came up once. With a much larger clone just one base away, this may be a read error. J is TRBJ2-7 and V is TRBV5-1; 8 nucleotides align to TRBD1. The CDR3 contains 15 residues. CDR1 and CDR2 from the germline V gene are SGHRS and YFSETQ. The CDR3 coding sequence is TGCGCCGGCAGCTTTGGTGGACAGGGCTCCTACGAGCAGTACTTC. The encoded protein is CAGSFGGQGSYEQYF.

The V and J genes are TRBV25-1 and TRBJ1-4; D gene ambiguous. The germline CDR1 and CDR2 sequences are MGHDK and SYGVNS. Deletions cut 3 bases from V and 6 bases from J, with 5 bases between. The length of the CDR3 is 12 residues. The CDR3 region is CASSDPDEKLFF. For the CDR3, the DNA is TGTGCCAGCAGTGATCCTGATGAAAAACTGTTTTTT.

This clonotype appeared a few times. Just one base apart from a much larger clone, this may be a read error. The chain links TRBV12-3 or TRBV12-4 to TRBJ2-5; D not resolved. This CDR3 contains 11 residues. This chain's CDR3 is CASSVAETQYF. The DNA for the CDR3 is TGTGCCAGCAGTGTAGCAGAGACCCAGTACTTC.